What follows are 8 T cell receptor beta chains derived from one specimen sequenced in a study of regulatory T cells in long-lasting Graves disease (dated by TCRdb to 2020 to 2022). The sample's time point label, decoded: persistent/refractory GD, antithyroid drugs over 5 years with positive TRAb. For both TCR sequencing and RNA sequencing, RNA was extracted from PBMCs using TRIzol. Library method: multiplex PCR. TCRdb shows the sequencer as Illumina HiSeq 4000. iRepertoire HTBI primers and Arm-PCR amplification of CDR3 regions were used to construct TCR beta libraries. Using fastp trimming at Q25 and MiXCR clonotype assembly, TCRdb reanalyzed the public sequencing data and kept in-frame beta chains. A single entry per CDR3 protein holds the most common genes and DNA from its merged rows. The sample data list 390,000 or so distinct CDR3 sequences, and 20% to 25% of these were observed just once. The ten largest clonotypes hold under 35% of the sample.

Here the sequenced sample was peripheral blood mononuclear cells (PBMCs), taken when the disease was refractory, from a patient treated with antithyroid drugs. The receptors shown here come from a woman aged 40 to 50 with Graves disease. Donor details come from another sample of the same person, matched by shared clones.

This clonotype was counted at least ten times. This chain links TRBV28 with TRBJ2-7; TRBD1 agrees at 7 bases. In germline, CDR1 is MDHEN, CDR2 SYDVKM. The length of the CDR3 is 16 residues. Trimming removed 4 bases from V and 0 bases from J; junction bases left unmatched: 9. CDR3 DNA sequence: TGTGCCAGCAGTTCCGGGACAGCCTATTTCTCCTACGAGCAGTACTTC. Translation gives CASSSGTAYFSYEQYF.

CDR3 loop: CASSFGISGNTIYF. The DNA for the CDR3 is TGTGCCAGCAGTTTTGGCATCTCTGGAAACACCATATATTTT. The chain has TRBV28 and TRBJ1-3; no definite D call. V was cut by 3 bases and J by 0 bases, with 6 bases left in between. This CDR3 has 14 amino acids. The germline V gene has CDR1 MDHEN and CDR2 SYDVKM.

Note on this clonotype: Just one base apart from a much larger clone, this may be a read error. This chain connects TRBV11-2 to TRBJ2-2; TRBD2 aligns across 13 bases. The CDR3 is 18 residues long. Per the germline V gene, CDR1 is SGHAT and CDR2 is FQNNGV. CDR3 nucleotide sequence: TGTGCCAGCAGCTTAGCCTGGACTAGCGGGAGTTTGGCCGGGGAGCTGTCTTTT. It is translated as CASSLAWTSGSLAGELSF.

This clonotype was seen ten or more times. The chain is built from TRBV11-2 and TRBJ2-5; D gene uncertain. This CDR3 contains 15 residues. The ends were cut back, 5 bases at V and 1 base at J, with 14 bases in the middle. Germline CDR1 SGHAT, CDR2 FQNNGV. CDR3 DNA sequence: TGTGCCAGCAGCACCGGGTGGGGATTCCAAGAGACCCAGTACTTC. Residues: CASSTGWGFQETQYF.

In its sample, this clonotype was seen a few times. V gene TRBV11-2 combines with J gene TRBJ1-1; possible D gene TRBD1, 6 bases. Trimming cost V 5 bases and J 0 bases, with 13 bases left between them. Germline assignment: CDR1 SGHAT and CDR2 FQNNGV. This CDR3 has 15 residues. The CDR3 DNA is TGTGCCAGCAGCCCTCAGGGGCTCTTGAACACTGAAGCTTTCTTT. Encoded protein: CASSPQGLLNTEAFF.

CDR3 coding DNA: TGTGCCAGCAGCGCGGGTCTGTACCAAGAGACCCAGTACTTC. Translating it yields CASSAGLYQETQYF. The gene calls are TRBV7-9 and TRBJ2-5, with a weak D call TRBD2 (5 bases). Germline CDR1 SEHNR, CDR2 FQNEAQ (reference sequence). V was trimmed by 5 bases and J by 0 bases, leaving 10 bases between them. CDR3 length: 14 residues.

The chain combines TRBV5-1 with TRBJ2-6; tentative D call: TRBD2 (6 bases). V dropped 0 bases and J dropped 2 bases, with 15 bases sitting between them. Germline loops: CDR1 SGHRS, CDR2 YFSETQ. This CDR3 comprises 18 residues. Written as DNA, the CDR3 is TGCGCCAGCAGCTTGGATAGGGTCGGAGGGACTGGGGCCAACGTCCTGACTTTC. Protein product: CASSLDRVGGTGANVLTF.

This clonotype was recorded many times. V gene TRBV6-1 combines with J gene TRBJ1-2; D might be TRBD1 (5 bases). V gave up 6 bases and J gave up 7 bases, with 18 bases separating them. The germline CDR1 and CDR2 sequences are MNHNS and SASEGT. The CDR3 is made up of 14 amino acids. This chain's CDR3 is CASRPRGARGGYTF. Written as DNA, the CDR3 is TGTGCCAGCAGACCTCGCGGGGCGCGAGGTGGCTACACCTTC.